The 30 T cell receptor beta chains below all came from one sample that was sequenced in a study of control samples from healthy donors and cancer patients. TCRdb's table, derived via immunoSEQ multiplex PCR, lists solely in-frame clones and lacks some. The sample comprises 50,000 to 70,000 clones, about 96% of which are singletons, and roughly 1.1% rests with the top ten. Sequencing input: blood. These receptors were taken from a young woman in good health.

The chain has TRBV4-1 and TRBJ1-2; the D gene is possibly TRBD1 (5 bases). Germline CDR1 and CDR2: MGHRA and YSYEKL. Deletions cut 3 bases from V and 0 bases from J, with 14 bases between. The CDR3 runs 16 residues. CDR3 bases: TGCGCCAGCAGCCATCCCACAGGAAAACCTAACTATGGCTACACCTTC. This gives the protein CASSHPTGKPNYGYTF.

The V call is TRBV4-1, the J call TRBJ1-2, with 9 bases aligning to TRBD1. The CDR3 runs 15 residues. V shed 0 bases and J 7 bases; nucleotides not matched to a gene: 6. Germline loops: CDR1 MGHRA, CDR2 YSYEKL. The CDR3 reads CASSQDSGTGTGYTF. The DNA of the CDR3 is TGCGCCAGCAGCCAAGATTCCGGGACAGGGACTGGCTACACCTTC.

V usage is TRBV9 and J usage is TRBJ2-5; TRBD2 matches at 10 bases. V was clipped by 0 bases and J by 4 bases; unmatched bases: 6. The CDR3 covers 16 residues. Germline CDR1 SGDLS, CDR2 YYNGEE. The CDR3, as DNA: TGTGCCAGCAGCGTAGATGTAGCGGGGGGACGAGAGACCCAGTACTTC. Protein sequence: CASSVDVAGGRETQYF.

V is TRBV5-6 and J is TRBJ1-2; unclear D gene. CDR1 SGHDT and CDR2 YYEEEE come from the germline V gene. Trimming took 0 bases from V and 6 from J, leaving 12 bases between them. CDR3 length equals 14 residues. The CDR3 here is CASSLGSGPNGYTF. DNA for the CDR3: TGTGCCAGCAGCTTGGGGTCAGGACCCAATGGCTACACCTTC. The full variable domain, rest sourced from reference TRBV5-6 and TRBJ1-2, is DAGVTQSPTHLIKTRGQQVTLRCSPKSGHDTVSWYQQALGQGPQFIFQYYEEEERQRGNFPDRFSGHQFPNYSSELNVNALLLGDSALYLCASSLGSGPNGYTFGSGTRLTVV.

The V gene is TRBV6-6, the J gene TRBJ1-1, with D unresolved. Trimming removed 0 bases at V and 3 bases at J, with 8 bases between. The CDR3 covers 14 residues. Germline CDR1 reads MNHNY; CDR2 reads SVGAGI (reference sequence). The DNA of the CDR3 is TGTGCCAGCAGTTACTCGACGGTCTACACTGAAGCTTTCTTT. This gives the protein CASSYSTVYTEAFF.

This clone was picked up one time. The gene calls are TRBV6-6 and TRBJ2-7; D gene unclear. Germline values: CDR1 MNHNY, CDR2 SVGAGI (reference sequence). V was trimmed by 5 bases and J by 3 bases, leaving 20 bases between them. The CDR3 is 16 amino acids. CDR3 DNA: TGTGCCAGCAGTCCCCCAGTAGGCGGCGGTGACTACGAGCAGTACTTC. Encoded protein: CASSPPVGGGDYEQYF.

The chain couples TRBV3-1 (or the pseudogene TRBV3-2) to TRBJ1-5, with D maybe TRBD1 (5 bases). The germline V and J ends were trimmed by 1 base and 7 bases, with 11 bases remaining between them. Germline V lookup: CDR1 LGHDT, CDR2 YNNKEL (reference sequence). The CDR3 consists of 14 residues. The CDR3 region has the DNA TGTGCCAGCAGCCAAGCCCAGGGCAGACAGCCCCAGCATTTT. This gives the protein CASSQAQGRQPQHF.

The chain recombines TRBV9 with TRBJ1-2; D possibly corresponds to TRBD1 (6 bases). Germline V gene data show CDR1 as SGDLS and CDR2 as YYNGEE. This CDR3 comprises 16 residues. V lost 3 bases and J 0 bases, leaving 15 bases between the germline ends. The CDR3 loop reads CASSAKPGQTNYGYTF. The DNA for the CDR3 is TGTGCCAGCAGCGCAAAACCAGGACAGACTAACTATGGCTACACCTTC.

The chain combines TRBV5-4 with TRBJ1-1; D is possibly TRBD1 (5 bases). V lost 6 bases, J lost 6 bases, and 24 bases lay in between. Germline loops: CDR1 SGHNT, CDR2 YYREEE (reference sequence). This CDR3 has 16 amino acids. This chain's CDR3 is CASTPGGQGPKPEAFF. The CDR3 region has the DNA TGTGCCAGCACCCCTGGGGGTCAGGGACCTAAGCCTGAAGCTTTCTTT.

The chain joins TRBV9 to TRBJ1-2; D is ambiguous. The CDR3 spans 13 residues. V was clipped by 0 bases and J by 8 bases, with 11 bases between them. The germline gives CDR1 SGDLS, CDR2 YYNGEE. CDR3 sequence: CASSVEGLGGYTF. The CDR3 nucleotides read TGTGCCAGCAGCGTAGAAGGCCTGGGCGGCTACACCTTC.

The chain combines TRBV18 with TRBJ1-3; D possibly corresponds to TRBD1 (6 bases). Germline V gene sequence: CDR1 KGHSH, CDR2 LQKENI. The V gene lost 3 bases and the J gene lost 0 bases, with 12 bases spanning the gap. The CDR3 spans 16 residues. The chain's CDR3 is CASSPTGFDSGNTIYF. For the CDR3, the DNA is TGTGCCAGCTCACCGACAGGTTTCGACTCTGGAAACACCATATATTTT.

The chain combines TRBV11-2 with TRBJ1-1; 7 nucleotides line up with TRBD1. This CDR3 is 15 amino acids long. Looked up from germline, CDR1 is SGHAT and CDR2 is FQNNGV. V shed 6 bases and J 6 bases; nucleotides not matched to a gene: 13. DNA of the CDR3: TGTGCCAGCAGTCACACGACAGGGAAGGGAGCTGAAGCTTTCTTT. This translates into CASSHTTGKGAEAFF. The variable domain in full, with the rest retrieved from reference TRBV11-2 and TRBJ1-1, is EAGVAQSPRYKIIEKRQSVAFWCNPISGHATLYWYQQILGQGPKLLIQFQNNGVVDDSQLPKDRFSAERLKGVDSTLKIQPAKLEDSAVYLCASSHTTGKGAEAFFGQGTRLTVV.

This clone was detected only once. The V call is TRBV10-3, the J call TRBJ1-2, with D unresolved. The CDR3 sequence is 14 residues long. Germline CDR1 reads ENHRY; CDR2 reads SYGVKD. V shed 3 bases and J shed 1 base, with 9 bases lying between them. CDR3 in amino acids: CAISEVAHNYGYTF. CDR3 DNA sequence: TGTGCCATCAGTGAAGTTGCTCATAACTATGGCTACACCTTC.

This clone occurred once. CDR3 sequence (DNA): TGTGCCAGCAGCTTAGATCCAGCCCAACAGGGTTCTAACACTGAAGCTTTCTTT. Encoded protein: CASSLDPAQQGSNTEAFF. V and J are TRBV11-3 and TRBJ1-1, with D possibly being TRBD1 (6 bases). V was pared by 0 bases and J by 2 bases, with 19 bases between. Germline lookup yields CDR1 SGHNT and CDR2 YENEEA. The CDR3 extends over 18 amino acids.

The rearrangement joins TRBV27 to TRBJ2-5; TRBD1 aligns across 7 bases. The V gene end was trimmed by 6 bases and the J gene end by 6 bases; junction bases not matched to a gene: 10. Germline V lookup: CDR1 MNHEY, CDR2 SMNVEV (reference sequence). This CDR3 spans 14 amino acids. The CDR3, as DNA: TGTGCCAGCAGCGGGACAGTCACCGGAAAGACCCAGTACTTC. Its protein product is CASSGTVTGKTQYF.

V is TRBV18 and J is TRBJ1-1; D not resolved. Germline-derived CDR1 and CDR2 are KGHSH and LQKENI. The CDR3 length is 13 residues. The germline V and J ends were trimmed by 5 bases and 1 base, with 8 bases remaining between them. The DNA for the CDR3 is TGTGCCAGCTCAACTACAGAGAACACTGAAGCTTTCTTT. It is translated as CASSTTENTEAFF.

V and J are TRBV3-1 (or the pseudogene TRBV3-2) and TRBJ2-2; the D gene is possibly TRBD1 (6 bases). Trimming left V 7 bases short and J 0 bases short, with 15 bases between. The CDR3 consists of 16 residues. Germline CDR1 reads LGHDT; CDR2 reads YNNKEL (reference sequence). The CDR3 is CASNHLRTANTGELFF. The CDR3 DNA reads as TGTGCCAGCAACCACCTCCGGACAGCGAACACCGGGGAGCTGTTTTTT.

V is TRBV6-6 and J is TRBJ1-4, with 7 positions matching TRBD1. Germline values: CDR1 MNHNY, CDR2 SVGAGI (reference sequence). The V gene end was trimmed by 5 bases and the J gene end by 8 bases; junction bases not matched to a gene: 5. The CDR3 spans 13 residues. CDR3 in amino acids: CASSHKTGEKLFF. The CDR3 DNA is TGTGCCAGCAGTCACAAGACAGGGGAAAAACTGTTTTTT.

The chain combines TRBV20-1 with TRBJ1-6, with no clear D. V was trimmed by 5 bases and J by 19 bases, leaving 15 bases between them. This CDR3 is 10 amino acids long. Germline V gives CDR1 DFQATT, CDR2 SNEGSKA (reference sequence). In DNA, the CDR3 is TGCAGTGCTTACCCACCCTTAGGTCACTTT. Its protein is CSAYPPLGHF.

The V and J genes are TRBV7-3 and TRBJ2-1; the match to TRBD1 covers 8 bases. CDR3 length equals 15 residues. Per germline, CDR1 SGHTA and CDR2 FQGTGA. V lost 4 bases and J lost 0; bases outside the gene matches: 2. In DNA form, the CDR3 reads TGTGCCAGCAGCTACGGACAGGGCTCCTACAATGAGCAGTTCTTC. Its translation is CASSYGQGSYNEQFF. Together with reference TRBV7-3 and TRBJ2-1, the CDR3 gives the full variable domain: GAGVSQTPSNKVTEKGKYVELRCDPISGHTALYWYRQSLGQGPEFLIYFQGTGAADDSGLPNDRFFAVRPEGSVSTLKIQRTERGDSAVYLCASSYGQGSYNEQFFGPGTRLTVL.

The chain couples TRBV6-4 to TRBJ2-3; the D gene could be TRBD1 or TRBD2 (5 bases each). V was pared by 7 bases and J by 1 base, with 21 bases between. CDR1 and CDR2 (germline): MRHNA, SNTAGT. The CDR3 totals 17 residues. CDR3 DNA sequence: TGTGCCAGCAAATGTTTGGGTAGAGGGGCAGGCACAGATACGCAGTATTTT. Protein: CASKCLGRGAGTDTQYF.

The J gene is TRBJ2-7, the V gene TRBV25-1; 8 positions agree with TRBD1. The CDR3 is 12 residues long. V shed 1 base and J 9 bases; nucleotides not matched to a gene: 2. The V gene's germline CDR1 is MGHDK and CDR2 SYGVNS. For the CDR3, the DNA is TGTGCCAGCAGTGAATCTGGGACAGGGCAGTACTTC. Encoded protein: CASSESGTGQYF.

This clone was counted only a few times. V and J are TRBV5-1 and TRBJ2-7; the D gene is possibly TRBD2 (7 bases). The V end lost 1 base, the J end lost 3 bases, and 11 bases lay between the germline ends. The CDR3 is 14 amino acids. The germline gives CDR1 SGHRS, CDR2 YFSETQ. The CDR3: CASSLSGEGYEQYF. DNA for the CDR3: TGCGCCAGCAGCTTGTCAGGGGAGGGCTACGAGCAGTACTTC.

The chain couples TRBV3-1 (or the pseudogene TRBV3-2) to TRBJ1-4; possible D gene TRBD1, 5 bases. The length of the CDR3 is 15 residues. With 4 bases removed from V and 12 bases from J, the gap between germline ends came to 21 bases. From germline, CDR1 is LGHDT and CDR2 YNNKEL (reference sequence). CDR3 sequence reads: CASSPSPGRRVELFF. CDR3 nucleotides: TGTGCCAGCAGCCCCTCACCAGGGAGGAGAGTGGAACTGTTTTTT.

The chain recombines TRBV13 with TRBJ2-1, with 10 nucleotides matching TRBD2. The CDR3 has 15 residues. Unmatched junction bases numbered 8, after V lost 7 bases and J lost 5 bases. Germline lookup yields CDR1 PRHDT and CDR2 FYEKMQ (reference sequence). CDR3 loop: CASIQSGGAHNEQFF. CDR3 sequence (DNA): TGTGCCAGCATCCAAAGCGGGGGGGCCCACAATGAGCAGTTCTTC.

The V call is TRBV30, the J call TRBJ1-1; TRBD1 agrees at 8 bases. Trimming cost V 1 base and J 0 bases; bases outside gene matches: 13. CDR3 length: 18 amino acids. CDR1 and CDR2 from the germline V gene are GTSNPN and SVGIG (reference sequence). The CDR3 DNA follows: TGTGCCTGGAGTGGGACAGGGAGCTCTTTGGGGCTGAACACTGAAGCTTTCTTT. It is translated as CAWSGTGSSLGLNTEAFF. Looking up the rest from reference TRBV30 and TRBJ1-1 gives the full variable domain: SQTIHQWPATLVQPVGSPLSLECTVEGTSNPNLYWYRQAAGRGLQLLFYSVGIGQISSEVPQNLSASRPQDRQFILSSKKLLLSDSGFYLCAWSGTGSSLGLNTEAFFGQGTRLTVV.

The CDR3 loop reads CASSVETRQGSGAFF. The CDR3 region has the DNA TGTGCCAGCAGCGTAGAAACTCGACAGGGGAGCGGTGCTTTCTTT. The chain recombines TRBV11-1 with TRBJ1-1; 8 bases fit TRBD1. Germline-derived CDR1 and CDR2 are SGHAT and FQDESV (reference sequence). The CDR3 covers 15 residues. V dropped 5 bases and J dropped 11; count of bases not matched to a gene: 16.

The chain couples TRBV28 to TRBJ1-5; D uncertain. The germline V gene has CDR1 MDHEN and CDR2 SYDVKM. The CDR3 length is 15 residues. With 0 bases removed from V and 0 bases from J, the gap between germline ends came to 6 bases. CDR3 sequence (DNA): TGTGCCAGCAGTTTATGGACAAATAGCAATCAGCCCCAGCATTTT. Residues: CASSLWTNSNQPQHF.

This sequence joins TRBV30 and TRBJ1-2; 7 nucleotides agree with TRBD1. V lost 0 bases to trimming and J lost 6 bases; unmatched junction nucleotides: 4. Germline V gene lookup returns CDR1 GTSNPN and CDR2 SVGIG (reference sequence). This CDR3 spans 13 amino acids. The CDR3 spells CAWSVLTGDGYTF. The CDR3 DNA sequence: TGTGCCTGGAGTGTACTCACAGGGGATGGCTACACCTTC.

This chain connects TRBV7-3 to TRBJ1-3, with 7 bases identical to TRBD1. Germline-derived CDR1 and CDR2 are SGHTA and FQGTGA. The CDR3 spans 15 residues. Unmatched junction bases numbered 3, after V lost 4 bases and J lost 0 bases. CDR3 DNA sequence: TGTGCCAGCAGCTCCCAGGGGGGCTCTGGAAACACCATATATTTT. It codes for CASSSQGGSGNTIYF.